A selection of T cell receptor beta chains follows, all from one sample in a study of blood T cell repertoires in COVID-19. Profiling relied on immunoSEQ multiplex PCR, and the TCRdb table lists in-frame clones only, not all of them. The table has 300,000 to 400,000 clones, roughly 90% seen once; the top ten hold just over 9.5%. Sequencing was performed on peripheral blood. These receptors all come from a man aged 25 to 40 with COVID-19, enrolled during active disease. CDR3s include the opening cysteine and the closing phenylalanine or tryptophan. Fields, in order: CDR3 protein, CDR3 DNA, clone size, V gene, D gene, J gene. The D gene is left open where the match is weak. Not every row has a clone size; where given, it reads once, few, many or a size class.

CDR3aa: CASSLEGAEYGYTF
CDR3nt: TGTGCCAGCAGCTTAGAGGGGGCGGAATATGGCTACACCTTC
abundance: .
v_gene: TRBV5-5
d_gene: TRBD1
j_gene: TRBJ1-2

CDR3aa: CASSLRLAGDEQYF
CDR3nt: TGTGCCAGCTCACTGCGACTAGCGGGAGACGAGCAGTACTTC
abundance: .
v_gene: TRBV18
d_gene: TRBD2
j_gene: TRBJ2-7

CDR3aa: CASSFQGLNQPQHF
CDR3nt: TGTGCCAGCAGCTTCCAGGGCCTCAATCAGCCCCAGCATTTT
abundance: .
v_gene: TRBV11-2
d_gene: .
j_gene: TRBJ1-5

CDR3aa: CASSLWADNSNQPQHF
CDR3nt: TGTGCCAGCAGTTTATGGGCAGACAATAGCAATCAGCCCCAGCATTTT
abundance: .
v_gene: TRBV28
d_gene: .
j_gene: TRBJ1-5

CDR3aa: CASSIRQGPVTDTQYF
CDR3nt: TGTGCCAGTAGTATCCGACAGGGTCCGGTCACAGATACGCAGTATTTT
abundance: .
v_gene: TRBV19
d_gene: TRBD1
j_gene: TRBJ2-3

CDR3aa: CASSLALQGFYGYTF
CDR3nt: TGTGCCAGCAGCTTAGCGCTGCAGGGGTTCTATGGCTACACCTTC
abundance: .
v_gene: TRBV7-9
d_gene: .
j_gene: TRBJ1-2

CDR3aa: CSVPDREPYNEQFF
CDR3nt: TGCAGCGTGCCGGACAGGGAACCCTACAATGAGCAGTTCTTC
abundance: .
v_gene: TRBV29-1
d_gene: TRBD1
j_gene: TRBJ2-1

CDR3aa: CASSLLGLAVHEQYF
CDR3nt: TGTGCCAGCAGCTTACTGGGACTAGCGGTCCACGAGCAGTACTTC
abundance: .
v_gene: TRBV7-9
d_gene: TRBD2
j_gene: TRBJ2-7

CDR3aa: CAWSPGLWGYTF
CDR3nt: TGTGCCTGGAGTCCAGGGTTGTGGGGCTACACCTTC
abundance: .
v_gene: TRBV30
d_gene: .
j_gene: TRBJ1-2

CDR3aa: CASSRTGLVNEKLFF
CDR3nt: TGCGCCAGCAGCCGAACGGGACTTGTAAATGAAAAACTGTTTTTT
abundance: .
v_gene: TRBV4-3
d_gene: .
j_gene: TRBJ1-4

CDR3aa: CASSYSPWDSAYEQYF
CDR3nt: TGTGCCAGCAGTTACTCCCCATGGGACTCTGCCTACGAGCAGTACTTC
abundance: .
v_gene: TRBV6-2/TRBV6-3
d_gene: .
j_gene: TRBJ2-7

CDR3aa: CASSLESWTGDGYTF
CDR3nt: TGTGCCAGCAGCTTAGAGAGTTGGACAGGGGATGGCTACACCTTC
abundance: once
v_gene: TRBV7-2
d_gene: TRBD1
j_gene: TRBJ1-2

CDR3aa: CASSLEAPGGNEQYF
CDR3nt: TGTGCCAGCAGCTTAGAAGCTCCAGGGGGCAACGAGCAGTACTTC
abundance: .
v_gene: TRBV7-2
d_gene: TRBD1
j_gene: TRBJ2-7

CDR3aa: CASSPGTGADTQYF
CDR3nt: TGTGCCAGCAGCCCTGGGACAGGCGCAGATACGCAGTATTTT
abundance: .
v_gene: TRBV7-3
d_gene: TRBD1
j_gene: TRBJ2-3

CDR3aa: CASSHSRGSYGYTF
CDR3nt: TGTGCCAGCAGCCACAGCAGGGGAAGTTATGGCTACACCTTC
abundance: .
v_gene: TRBV3-1/TRBV3-2
d_gene: .
j_gene: TRBJ1-2

CDR3aa: CASRPGQNEKLFF
CDR3nt: TGTGCCAGCAGACCAGGACAGAATGAAAAACTGTTTTTT
abundance: .
v_gene: TRBV6-5
d_gene: .
j_gene: TRBJ1-4

CDR3aa: CASSIVTGNQPQHF
CDR3nt: TGTGCCAGTAGTATAGTAACAGGCAATCAGCCCCAGCATTTT
abundance: few
v_gene: TRBV19
d_gene: .
j_gene: TRBJ1-5

CDR3aa: CASSLMAYNEQFF
CDR3nt: TGTGCCAGCAGCTTAATGGCTTACAATGAGCAGTTCTTC
abundance: .
v_gene: TRBV7-2
d_gene: .
j_gene: TRBJ2-1